The 7 T cell receptor beta chains below come from one sample, sequenced in a study of T cells in Graves' hyperthyroidism and ophthalmopathy. TCR beta CDR3 regions were amplified from RNA. The HTBI primer set was used in a first-round RT-PCR of the TCR CDR3. Each CDR3 protein is one row after TCRdb ran MiXCR on the multiplex PCR reads. The repertoire holds about 380,000 distinct CDR3 sequences, 13% seen once, with around 21% in the top ten. Sequenced material: blood. These receptors came from a man aged 25-40 years with Graves' hyperthyroidism that later progressed to Graves' ophthalmopathy.

The chain recombines TRBV7-6 with TRBJ2-5; no reliable D call. Trimming removed 0 bases at V and 0 bases at J, with 11 bases between. Per the germline V gene, CDR1 is SGHVS and CDR2 is FNYEAQ. This CDR3 is built from 16 residues. The DNA of the CDR3 is TGTGCCAGCAGCTTAGCACCGCGACGGTACCAAGAGACCCAGTACTTC. Residues: CASSLAPRRYQETQYF.

This clonotype was seen repeatedly, ten times or more. The chain links TRBV12-5 to TRBJ1-5; 7 nucleotides match TRBD1. From germline, CDR1 is LGHNT and CDR2 FRNRAP. This CDR3 is built from 14 residues. J gave up 7 bases and V 6 bases, and 9 bases lay outside the gene matches. CDR3: CASGPDRESQPQHF. The CDR3 DNA is TGTGCTAGTGGGCCAGACAGGGAAAGCCAGCCCCAGCATTTT. The whole variable domain, filled in from reference TRBV12-5 and TRBJ1-5, reads DARVTQTPRHKVTEMGQEVTMRCQPILGHNTVFWYRQTMMQGLELLAYFRNRAPLDDSGMPKDRFSAEMPDATLATLKIQPSEPRDSAVYFCASGPDRESQPQHFGDGTRLSIL.

Here the CDR3 reads CASSQDWREVETQYF. The CDR3 DNA follows: TGCGCCAGCAGCCAAGATTGGAGGGAAGTCGAGACCCAGTACTTC. The gene calls are TRBV4-1 and TRBJ2-5; D may be TRBD2 (6 bases). The length of the CDR3 is 15 residues. Germline loops: CDR1 MGHRA, CDR2 YSYEKL. V was clipped by 0 bases and J by 5 bases, with 13 bases between them.

In this sample, this clonotype turned up many times. This chain connects TRBV7-6 to TRBJ2-2, with 7 bases identical to TRBD1. Germline V CDR1 and CDR2: SGHVS, FNYEAQ. This CDR3 is built from 15 residues. The ends lost 0 bases at V and 5 bases at J; junction bases unmatched: 3. The CDR3 DNA follows: TGTGCCAGCAGCTTAGCGGGACAGAGGACCGGGGAGCTGTTTTTT. Protein product: CASSLAGQRTGELFF. The whole variable domain, filled in from reference TRBV7-6 and TRBJ2-2, reads GAGVSQSPRYKVTKRGQDVALRCDPISGHVSLYWYRQALGQGPEFLTYFNYEAQQDKSGLPNDRFSAERPEGSISTLTIQRTEQRDSAMYRCASSLAGQRTGELFFGEGSRLTVL.

This clonotype appeared many times. The rearrangement links TRBV11-1 to TRBJ1-2; D not certain. This CDR3 is built from 13 residues. The V end lost 6 bases, the J end lost 4 bases, and 12 bases lay between the germline ends. The V gene's germline CDR1 is SGHAT and CDR2 FQDESV (reference sequence). The CDR3 protein is CASSPSQFYGYTF. The CDR3 DNA is TGTGCCAGCAGTCCTAGTCAATTCTATGGCTACACCTTC.

The chain couples TRBV7-9 to TRBJ2-1; D uncertain. This CDR3 is 13 amino acids long. CDR1 SEHNR and CDR2 FQNEAQ come from the germline V gene (reference sequence). V lost 5 bases, J lost 4 bases, and 9 bases lay in between. This CDR3 is CASSEIGYNEQFF. The DNA for the CDR3 is TGTGCCAGCAGCGAAATCGGTTACAATGAGCAGTTCTTC.

The chain joins TRBV2 to TRBJ2-4, with 10 nucleotides matching TRBD1. Germline V gene sequence: CDR1 SNHLY, CDR2 FYNNEI. The CDR3 has 15 residues. V was pared by 7 bases and J by 2 bases, with 5 bases of the junction left unmatched. The CDR3 region has the DNA TGTGCCAGCATTGGGACAGGGGAAACCAAAAACATTCAGTACTTC. This encodes CASIGTGETKNIQYF.